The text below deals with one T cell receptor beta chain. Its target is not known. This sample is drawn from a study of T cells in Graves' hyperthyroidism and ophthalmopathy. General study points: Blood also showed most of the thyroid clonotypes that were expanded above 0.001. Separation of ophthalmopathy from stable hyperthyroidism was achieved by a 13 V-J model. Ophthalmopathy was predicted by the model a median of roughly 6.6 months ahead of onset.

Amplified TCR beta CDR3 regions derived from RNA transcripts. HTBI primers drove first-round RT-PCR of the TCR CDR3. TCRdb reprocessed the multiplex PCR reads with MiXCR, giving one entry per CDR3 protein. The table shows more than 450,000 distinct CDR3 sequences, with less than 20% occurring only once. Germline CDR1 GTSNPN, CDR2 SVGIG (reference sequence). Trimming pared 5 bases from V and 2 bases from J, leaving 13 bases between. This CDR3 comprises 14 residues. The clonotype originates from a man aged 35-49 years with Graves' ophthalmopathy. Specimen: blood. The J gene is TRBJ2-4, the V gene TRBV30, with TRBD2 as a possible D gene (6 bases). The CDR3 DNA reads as TGTGCCTGGGGGGGACTTTTTACCAAAAACATTCAGTACTTC. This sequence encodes CAWGGLFTKNIQYF.